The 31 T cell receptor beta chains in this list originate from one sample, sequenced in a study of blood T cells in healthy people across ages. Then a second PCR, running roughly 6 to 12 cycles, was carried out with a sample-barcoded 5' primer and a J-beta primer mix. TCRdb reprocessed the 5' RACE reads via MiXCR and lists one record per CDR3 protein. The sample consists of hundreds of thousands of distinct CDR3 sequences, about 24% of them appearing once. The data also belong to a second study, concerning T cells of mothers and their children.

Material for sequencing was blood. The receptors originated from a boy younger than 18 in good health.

CDR3 amino acids: CAWSATFFYEQYF. The CDR3 nucleotides are TGTGCCTGGAGTGCCACCTTCTTCTACGAGCAGTACTTC. The chain uses TRBV30 and TRBJ2-7; no reliable D call. This CDR3 spans 13 amino acids. The V gene lost 1 base and the J gene lost 3 bases, with 10 bases spanning the gap. Germline CDR1 reads GTSNPN; CDR2 reads SVGIG (reference sequence).

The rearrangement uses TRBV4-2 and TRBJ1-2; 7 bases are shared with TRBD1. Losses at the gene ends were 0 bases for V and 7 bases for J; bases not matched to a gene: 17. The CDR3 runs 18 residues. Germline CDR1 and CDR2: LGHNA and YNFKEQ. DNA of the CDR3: TGTGCCAGCAGCCAAGAAAGCCGTTCCAGGGGGTATGGTGTTGGCTACACCTTC. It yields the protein CASSQESRSRGYGVGYTF.

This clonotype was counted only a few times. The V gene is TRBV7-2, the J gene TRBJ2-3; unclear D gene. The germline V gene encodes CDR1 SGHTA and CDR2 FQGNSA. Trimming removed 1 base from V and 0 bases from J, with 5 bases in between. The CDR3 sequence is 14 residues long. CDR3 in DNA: TGTGCCAGCAGCTTAGTTTCAAGCACAGATACGCAGTATTTT. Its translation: CASSLVSSTDTQYF.

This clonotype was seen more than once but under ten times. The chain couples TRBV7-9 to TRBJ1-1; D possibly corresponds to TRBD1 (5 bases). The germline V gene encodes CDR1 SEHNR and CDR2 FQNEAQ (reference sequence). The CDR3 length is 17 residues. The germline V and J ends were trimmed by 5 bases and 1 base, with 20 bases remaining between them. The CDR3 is CASSVLVQHRGNTEAFF. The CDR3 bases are TGTGCCAGCAGCGTACTGGTACAGCATAGGGGGAACACTGAAGCTTTCTTT.

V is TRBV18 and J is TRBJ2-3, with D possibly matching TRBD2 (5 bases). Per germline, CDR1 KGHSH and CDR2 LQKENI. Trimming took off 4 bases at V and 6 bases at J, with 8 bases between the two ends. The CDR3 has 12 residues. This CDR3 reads CASSRPGDTQYF. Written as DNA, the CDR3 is TGTGCCAGCTCACGACCGGGGGATACGCAGTATTTT.

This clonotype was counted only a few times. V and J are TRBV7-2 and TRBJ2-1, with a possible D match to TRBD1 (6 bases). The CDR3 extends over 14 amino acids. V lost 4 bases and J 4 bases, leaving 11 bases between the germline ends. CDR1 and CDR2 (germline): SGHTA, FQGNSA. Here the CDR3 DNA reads TGTGCCAGCAGCTACGGGACAAGTTACAATGAGCAGTTCTTC. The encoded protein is CASSYGTSYNEQFF.

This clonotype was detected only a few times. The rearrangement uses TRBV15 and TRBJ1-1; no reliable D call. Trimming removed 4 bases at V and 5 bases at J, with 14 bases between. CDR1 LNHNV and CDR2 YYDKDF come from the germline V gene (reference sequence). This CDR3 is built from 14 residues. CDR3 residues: CATSNSGLLTEAFF. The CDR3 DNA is TGTGCCACCAGCAACTCAGGTTTGTTGACTGAAGCTTTCTTT.

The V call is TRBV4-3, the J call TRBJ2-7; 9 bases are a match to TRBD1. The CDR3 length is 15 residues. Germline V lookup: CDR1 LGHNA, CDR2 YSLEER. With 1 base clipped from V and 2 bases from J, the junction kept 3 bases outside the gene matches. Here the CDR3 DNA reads TGCGCCAGCAGCCAAGGGGACAGGGCTGCCTACGAGCAGTACTTC. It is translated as CASSQGDRAAYEQYF.

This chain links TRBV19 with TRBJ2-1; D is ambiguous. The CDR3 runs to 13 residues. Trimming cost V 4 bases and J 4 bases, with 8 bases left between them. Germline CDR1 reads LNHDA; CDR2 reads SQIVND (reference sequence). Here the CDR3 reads CASSTLTYNEQFF. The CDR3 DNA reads TGTGCCAGTAGTACCCTGACATACAATGAGCAGTTCTTC.

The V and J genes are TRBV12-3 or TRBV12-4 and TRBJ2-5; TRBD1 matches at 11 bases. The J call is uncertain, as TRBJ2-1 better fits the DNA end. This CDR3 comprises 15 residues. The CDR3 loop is CASSTGQGAYNEQFF. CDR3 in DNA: TGTGCCAGCAGTACGGGACAGGGGGCCTACAATGAGCAGTTCTTC.

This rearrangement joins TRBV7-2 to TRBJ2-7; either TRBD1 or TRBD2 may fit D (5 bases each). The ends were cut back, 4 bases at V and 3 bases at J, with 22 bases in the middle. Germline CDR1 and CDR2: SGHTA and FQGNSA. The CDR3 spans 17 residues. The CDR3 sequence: CASSYPSLRDGSYEQYF. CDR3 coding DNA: TGTGCCAGCAGCTATCCAAGCCTCCGGGACGGAAGCTACGAGCAGTACTTC.

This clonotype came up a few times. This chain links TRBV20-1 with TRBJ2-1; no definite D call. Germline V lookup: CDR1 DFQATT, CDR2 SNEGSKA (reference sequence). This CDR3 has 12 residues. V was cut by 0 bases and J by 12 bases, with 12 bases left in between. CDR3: CSARDESVGQFF. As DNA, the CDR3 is TGCAGTGCTAGAGATGAAAGCGTGGGGCAGTTCTTC.

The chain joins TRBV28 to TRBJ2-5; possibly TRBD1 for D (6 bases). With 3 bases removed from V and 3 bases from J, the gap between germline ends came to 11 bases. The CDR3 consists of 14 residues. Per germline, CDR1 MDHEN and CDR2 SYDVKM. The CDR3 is CASSFQGSEETQYF. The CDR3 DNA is TGTGCCAGCAGTTTCCAGGGGTCGGAAGAGACCCAGTACTTC.

CDR3 amino acids: CASSPSGDTQYF. CDR3 bases: TGTGCCAGCAGCCCCTCGGGGGATACGCAGTATTTT. The chain joins TRBV7-2 to TRBJ2-3; D may be TRBD2 (5 bases). The CDR3 runs 12 residues. Germline V lookup: CDR1 SGHTA, CDR2 FQGNSA. Trimming took 5 bases from V and 6 from J, leaving 9 bases between them.

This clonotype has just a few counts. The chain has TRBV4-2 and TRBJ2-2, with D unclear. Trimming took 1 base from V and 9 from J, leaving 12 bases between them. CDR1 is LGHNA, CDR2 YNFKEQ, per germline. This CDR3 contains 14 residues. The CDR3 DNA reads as TGTGCCAGCAGCCAAGGGTCAACGCACCGGGAGCTGTTTTTT. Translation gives CASSQGSTHRELFF.

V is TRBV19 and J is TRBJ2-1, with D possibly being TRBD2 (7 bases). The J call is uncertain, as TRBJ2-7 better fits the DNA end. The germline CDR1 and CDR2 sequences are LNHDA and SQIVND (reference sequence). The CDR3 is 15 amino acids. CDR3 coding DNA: TGTGCCAGTAGTATAGACACGCGGGGGCCCTACGAGCAGTACTTC. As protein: CASSIDTRGPYEQYF.

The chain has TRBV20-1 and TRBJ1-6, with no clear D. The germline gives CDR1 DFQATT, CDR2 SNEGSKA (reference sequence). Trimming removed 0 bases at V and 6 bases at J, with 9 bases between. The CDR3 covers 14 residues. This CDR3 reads CSAREDRINSPLHF. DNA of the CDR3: TGCAGTGCTAGAGAGGATCGGATTAATTCACCCCTCCACTTT.

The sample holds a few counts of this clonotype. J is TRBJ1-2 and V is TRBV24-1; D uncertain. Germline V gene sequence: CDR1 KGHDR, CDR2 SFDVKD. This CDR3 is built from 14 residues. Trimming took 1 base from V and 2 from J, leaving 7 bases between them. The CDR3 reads CATSDFPENYGYTF. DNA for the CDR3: TGTGCCACCAGTGATTTCCCGGAGAACTATGGCTACACCTTC.

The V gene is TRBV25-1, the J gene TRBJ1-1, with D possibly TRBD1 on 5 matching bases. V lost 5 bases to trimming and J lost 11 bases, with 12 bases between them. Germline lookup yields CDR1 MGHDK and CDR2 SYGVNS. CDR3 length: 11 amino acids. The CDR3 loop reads CASSYGTGAFF. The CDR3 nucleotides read TGTGCCAGCAGTTATGGGACGGGGGCTTTCTTT.

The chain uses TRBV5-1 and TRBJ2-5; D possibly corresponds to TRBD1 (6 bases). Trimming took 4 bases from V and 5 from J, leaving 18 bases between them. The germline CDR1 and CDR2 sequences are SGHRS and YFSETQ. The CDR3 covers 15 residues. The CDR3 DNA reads TGCGCCAGCAGCCCCTACTGGACAGCGGCGGAGACCCAGTACTTC. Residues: CASSPYWTAAETQYF.

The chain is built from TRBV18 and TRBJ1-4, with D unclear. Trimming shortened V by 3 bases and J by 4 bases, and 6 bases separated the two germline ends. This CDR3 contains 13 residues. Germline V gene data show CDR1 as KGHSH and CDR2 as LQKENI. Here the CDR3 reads CASSPSLNEKLFF. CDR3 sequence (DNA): TGTGCCAGCTCACCTTCCCTTAATGAAAAACTGTTTTTT.

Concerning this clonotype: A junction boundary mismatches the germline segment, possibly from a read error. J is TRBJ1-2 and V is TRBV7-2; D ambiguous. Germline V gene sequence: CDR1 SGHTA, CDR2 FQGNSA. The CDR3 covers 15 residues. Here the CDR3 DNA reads TGTGCCAGCAGCTTAGAGCCAGGAGGAAACTATGGCTACGCCTTC. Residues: CASSLEPGGNYGYAF.

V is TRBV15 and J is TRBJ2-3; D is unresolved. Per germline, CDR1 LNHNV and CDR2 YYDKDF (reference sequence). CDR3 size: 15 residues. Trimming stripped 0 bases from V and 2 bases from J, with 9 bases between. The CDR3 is CATSRDSANTDTQYF. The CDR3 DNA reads TGTGCCACCAGCAGAGATTCGGCCAACACAGATACGCAGTATTTT. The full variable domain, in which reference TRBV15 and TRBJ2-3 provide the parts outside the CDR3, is DAMVIQNPRYQVTQFGKPVTLSCSQTLNHNVMYWYQQKSSQAPKLLFHYYDKDFNNEADTPDNFQSRRPNTSFCFLDIRSPGLGDTAMYLCATSRDSANTDTQYFGPGTRLTVL.

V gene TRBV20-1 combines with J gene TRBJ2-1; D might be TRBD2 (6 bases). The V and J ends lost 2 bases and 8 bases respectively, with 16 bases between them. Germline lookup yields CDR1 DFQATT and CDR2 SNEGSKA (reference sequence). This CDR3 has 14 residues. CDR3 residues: CSARPIRGGDEQFF. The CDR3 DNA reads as TGCAGTGCTAGACCTATTAGGGGAGGAGATGAGCAGTTCTTC.

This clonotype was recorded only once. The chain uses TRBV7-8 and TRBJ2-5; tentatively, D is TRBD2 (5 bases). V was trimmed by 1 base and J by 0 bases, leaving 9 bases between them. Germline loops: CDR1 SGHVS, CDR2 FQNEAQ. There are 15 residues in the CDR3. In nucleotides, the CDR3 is TGTGCCAGCAGCTTAGATACCGGGGACCAAGAGACCCAGTACTTC. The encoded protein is CASSLDTGDQETQYF.

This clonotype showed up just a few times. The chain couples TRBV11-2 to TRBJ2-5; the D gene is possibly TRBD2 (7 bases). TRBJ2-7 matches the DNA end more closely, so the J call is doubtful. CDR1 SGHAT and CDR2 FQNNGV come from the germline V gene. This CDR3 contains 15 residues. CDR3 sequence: CASKRHRGADYEQYF. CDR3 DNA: TGTGCCAGCAAACGGCACCGGGGGGCAGACTACGAGCAGTACTTC.

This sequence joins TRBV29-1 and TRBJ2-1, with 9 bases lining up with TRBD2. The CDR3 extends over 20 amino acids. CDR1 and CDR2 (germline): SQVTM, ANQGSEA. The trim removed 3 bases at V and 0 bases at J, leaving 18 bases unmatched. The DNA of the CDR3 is TGCAGCGTTGAGTTCCTCCGGGTAGCGGGAGTAAGTCGCTCCTACAATGAGCAGTTCTTC. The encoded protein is CSVEFLRVAGVSRSYNEQFF.

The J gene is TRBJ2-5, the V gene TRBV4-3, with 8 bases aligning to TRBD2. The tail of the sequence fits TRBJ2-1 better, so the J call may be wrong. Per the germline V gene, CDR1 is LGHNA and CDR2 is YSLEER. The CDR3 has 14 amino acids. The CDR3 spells CASSQGSGRAFQFF. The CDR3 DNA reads TGCGCCAGCAGCCAAGGTTCCGGGAGGGCCTTTCAGTTCTTC.

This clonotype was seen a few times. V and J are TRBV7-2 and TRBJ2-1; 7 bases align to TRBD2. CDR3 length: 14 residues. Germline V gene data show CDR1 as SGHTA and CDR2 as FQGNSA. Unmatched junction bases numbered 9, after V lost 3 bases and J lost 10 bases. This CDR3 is CASSLGPLREEQFF. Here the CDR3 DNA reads TGTGCCAGCAGCTTGGGACCCCTGCGGGAGGAGCAGTTCTTC.

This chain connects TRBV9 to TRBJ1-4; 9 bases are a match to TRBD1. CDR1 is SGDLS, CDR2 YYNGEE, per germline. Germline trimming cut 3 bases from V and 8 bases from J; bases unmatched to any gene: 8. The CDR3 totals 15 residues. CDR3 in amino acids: CASSGSGTGHEKLFF. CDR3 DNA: TGTGCCAGCAGCGGGTCCGGGACAGGGCACGAAAAACTGTTTTTT.

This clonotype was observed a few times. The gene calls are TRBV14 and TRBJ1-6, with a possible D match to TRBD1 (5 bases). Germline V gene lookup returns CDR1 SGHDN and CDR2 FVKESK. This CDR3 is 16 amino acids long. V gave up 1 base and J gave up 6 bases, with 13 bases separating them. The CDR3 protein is CASSQGSSRVNSPLHF. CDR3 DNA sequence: TGTGCCAGCAGCCAAGGGTCATCCAGGGTTAATTCACCCCTCCACTTT.